These 18 T cell receptor beta chains share one sample of origin, sequenced in a study of T cell responses to AZD1222 COVID-19 vaccine. Profiling relied on immunoSEQ multiplex PCR, and the TCRdb table lists in-frame clones only, not all of them. Among more than 85,000 clones listed, 91% were seen once. The specimen was peripheral blood, collected on day 0 of AZD1222 vaccination. These receptors were taken from an adult in good health.

The V gene is TRBV7-3, the J gene TRBJ1-5; D gene unclear. Per the germline V gene, CDR1 is SGHTA and CDR2 is FQGTGA. The V and J ends lost 5 bases and 7 bases respectively, with 12 bases between them. This CDR3 spans 13 amino acids. CDR3 sequence: CASSLRQGQPQHF. The CDR3 region has the DNA TGTGCCAGCAGCCTTCGTCAAGGGCAGCCCCAGCATTTT.

V usage is TRBV4-1 and J usage is TRBJ2-5, with D possibly TRBD1 on 5 matching bases. CDR3 length equals 17 residues. The ends were cut back, 1 base at V and 1 base at J, with 16 bases in the middle. Germline V gene data show CDR1 as MGHRA and CDR2 as YSYEKL. CDR3 DNA: TGCGCCAGCAGCCAAGGGTTAGGGGCGTTCGTCCAAGAGACCCAGTACTTC. This codes for CASSQGLGAFVQETQYF.

Notes on this clone: A junction end diverges from the germline sequence, so it may reflect a read error. The rearrangement links TRBV7-8 to TRBJ1-2; D might be TRBD1 (6 bases). The CDR3 is 16 amino acids. Germline loops: CDR1 SGHVS, CDR2 FQNEAQ. The CDR3 region has the DNA TGTGCCAGCAGCCTAGCCTCTGCAGGGGTTAACTATGGCTACACCTTC. Protein sequence: CASSLASAGVNYGYTF.

V gene TRBV5-7 combines with J gene TRBJ1-4; perhaps TRBD1 as D (5 bases). TRBV5-7 is known as an ORF, though its function is uncertain. Trimming took 4 bases from V and 0 from J, leaving 22 bases between them. The CDR3 is 19 residues long. The CDR3 reads CASSPRDFPSGPTNEKLFF. CDR3 DNA: TGTGCCAGCAGCCCCCGGGACTTCCCCTCTGGCCCAACTAATGAAAAACTGTTTTTT.

V usage is TRBV5-6 and J usage is TRBJ2-7; tentatively, D is TRBD2 (5 bases). Germline V lookup: CDR1 SGHDT, CDR2 YYEEEE. V dropped 5 bases and J dropped 0 bases, with 15 bases sitting between them. The CDR3 totals 15 residues. This CDR3 reads CASRSVLGSSYEQYF. DNA for the CDR3: TGTGCCAGCAGATCCGTTCTAGGGAGCTCCTACGAGCAGTACTTC.

V is TRBV4-1 and J is TRBJ1-1; TRBD1 is a possible D gene (6 bases). V lost 1 base and J lost 0, with 12 bases in between. This CDR3 is 16 amino acids long. Germline CDR1 is MGHRA and CDR2 is YSYEKL. The CDR3: CASSQVFGQLNTEAFF. The CDR3 DNA is TGCGCCAGCAGCCAAGTTTTTGGACAGTTGAACACTGAAGCTTTCTTT.

The V and J genes are TRBV2 and TRBJ1-1, with D possibly TRBD1 on 5 matching bases. Germline CDR1 is SNHLY and CDR2 is FYNNEI. The CDR3 spans 18 residues. Trimming took 6 bases from V and 0 from J, leaving 23 bases between them. CDR3 loop: CASRQVQVPLEMNTEAFF. The DNA for the CDR3 is TGTGCCAGCAGACAAGTACAGGTGCCGTTAGAGATGAACACTGAAGCTTTCTTT.

The chain couples TRBV27 to TRBJ2-2; D unresolved. Trimming took 4 bases from V and 4 from J, leaving 16 bases between them. Germline CDR1 is MNHEY and CDR2 is SMNVEV (reference sequence). There are 16 residues in the CDR3. The chain's CDR3 is CASSSWTAQGTGELFF. DNA of the CDR3: TGTGCCAGCAGTTCTTGGACGGCCCAAGGCACCGGGGAGCTGTTTTTT.

The chain is built from TRBV28 and TRBJ1-5; 9 bases are a match to TRBD1. Germline lookup yields CDR1 MDHEN and CDR2 SYDVKM. V trimming: 2 bases; J trimming: 5 bases; junction bases outside the gene matches: 4. The CDR3 contains 15 residues. CDR3 loop: CASSLATGGDQPQHF. The DNA for the CDR3 is TGTGCCAGCAGTTTAGCGACAGGGGGAGATCAGCCCCAGCATTTT.

V gene TRBV10-3 combines with J gene TRBJ2-3; weak D call: TRBD2 (5 bases). The V and J ends lost 7 bases and 0 bases respectively, with 20 bases between them. Germline V gene data show CDR1 as ENHRY and CDR2 as SYGVKD. This CDR3 has 17 residues. CDR3 residues: CAIKESGGRKSTDTQYF. Here the CDR3 DNA reads TGTGCCATCAAGGAGAGCGGAGGTCGAAAAAGCACAGATACGCAGTATTTT.

The CDR3 DNA reads as TGCAGCGTTGAAGGGTTATCGGACACTGAAGCTTTCTTT. Encoded protein: CSVEGLSDTEAFF. The rearrangement links TRBV29-1 to TRBJ1-1; D gene unclear. Germline assignment: CDR1 SQVTM and CDR2 ANQGSEA. The CDR3 is 13 amino acids. Trimming cost V 1 base and J 3 bases, with 9 bases left between them. The full variable domain, rest sourced from reference TRBV29-1 and TRBJ1-1, is SAVISQKPSRDICQRGTSLTIQCQVDSQVTMMFWYRQQPGQSLTLIATANQGSEATYESGFVIDKFPISRPNLTFSTLTVSNMSPEDSSIYLCSVEGLSDTEAFFGQGTRLTVV.

The rearrangement uses TRBV6-1 and TRBJ2-1; TRBD2 might be the D (6 bases). Trimming removed 3 bases at V and 8 bases at J, with 14 bases between. This CDR3 has 14 amino acids. CDR1 MNHNS and CDR2 SASEGT come from the germline V gene. CDR3 sequence (DNA): TGTGCCAGCAGTGATTGGGGCGGGAAGGATGAGCAGTTCTTC. Protein: CASSDWGGKDEQFF.

This clone was detected only a few times. The chain uses TRBV30 and TRBJ1-1, with D hard to call. Germline CDR1 reads GTSNPN; CDR2 reads SVGIG (reference sequence). The CDR3 has 14 residues. V was pared by 5 bases and J by 3 bases, with 16 bases between. The CDR3 region is CAWGPAGFYTEAFF. The CDR3 DNA sequence: TGTGCCTGGGGCCCGGCGGGTTTCTACACTGAAGCTTTCTTT.

V and J are TRBV6-5 and TRBJ1-1, with a possible D match to TRBD1 (6 bases). The CDR3 extends over 14 amino acids. Germline loops: CDR1 MNHEY, CDR2 SVGAGI. The V and J ends lost 6 bases and 4 bases respectively, with 15 bases between them. This CDR3 is CASRGGRTITEAFF. The CDR3 DNA sequence: TGTGCCAGCAGGGGGGGCAGGACCATCACTGAAGCTTTCTTT.

This sequence joins TRBV3-1 (or the pseudogene TRBV3-2) and TRBJ1-1; D not resolved. Germline lookup yields CDR1 LGHDT and CDR2 YNNKEL (reference sequence). Trimming left V 3 bases short and J 0 bases short, with 5 bases between. The CDR3 loop spans 13 amino acids. CDR3 protein: CASSQLVNTEAFF. The CDR3, as DNA: TGTGCCAGCAGCCAGTTGGTGAACACTGAAGCTTTCTTT.

CDR3 amino acids: CASSLGPAGRNTEAFF. The CDR3 bases are TGTGCCAGCAGCTTAGGTCCGGCAGGGCGAAACACTGAAGCTTTCTTT. The chain is built from TRBV11-2 and TRBJ1-1; a weak D match, TRBD1 (5 bases). Germline V gene sequence: CDR1 SGHAT, CDR2 FQNNGV. Deletions cut 1 base from V and 2 bases from J, with 14 bases between. The CDR3 length is 16 residues.

The chain has TRBV30 and TRBJ2-7, with D unclear. The ends were cut back, 3 bases at V and 3 bases at J, with 9 bases in the middle. The CDR3 is 12 residues long. In germline, CDR1 is GTSNPN, CDR2 SVGIG (reference sequence). DNA of the CDR3: TGTGCCTGGAGGGGGTCTGGCTACGAGCAGTACTTC. It codes for CAWRGSGYEQYF.

This clone was seen more than once but under ten times. The chain joins TRBV15 to TRBJ2-2, with 7 bases identical to TRBD1. The CDR3 is made up of 19 amino acids. Trimming took 2 bases from V and 0 from J; bases not matched to a gene: 12. The germline V gene encodes CDR1 LNHNV and CDR2 YYDKDF (reference sequence). The chain's CDR3 is CATSRNPIFGTANTGELFF. CDR3 bases: TGTGCCACCAGCAGAAACCCTATATTTGGGACAGCGAACACCGGGGAGCTGTTTTTT.